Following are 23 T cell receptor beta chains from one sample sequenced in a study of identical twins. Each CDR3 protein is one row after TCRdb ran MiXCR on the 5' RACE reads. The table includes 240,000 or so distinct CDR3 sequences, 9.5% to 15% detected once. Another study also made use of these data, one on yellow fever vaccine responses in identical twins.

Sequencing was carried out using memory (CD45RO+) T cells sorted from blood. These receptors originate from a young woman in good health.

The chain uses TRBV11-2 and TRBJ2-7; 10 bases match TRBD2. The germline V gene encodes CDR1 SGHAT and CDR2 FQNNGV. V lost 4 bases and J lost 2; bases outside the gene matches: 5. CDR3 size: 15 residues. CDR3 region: CASSSGLADTYEQYF. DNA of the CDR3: TGTGCCAGCAGCTCCGGACTAGCGGATACCTACGAGCAGTACTTC.

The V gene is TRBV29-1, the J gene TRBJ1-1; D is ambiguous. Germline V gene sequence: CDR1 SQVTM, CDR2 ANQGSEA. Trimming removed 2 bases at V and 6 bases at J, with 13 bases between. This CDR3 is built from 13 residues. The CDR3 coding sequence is TGCAGCGTTGAATTGCGAGGAGGCGCTGAAGCTTTCTTT. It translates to CSVELRGGAEAFF.

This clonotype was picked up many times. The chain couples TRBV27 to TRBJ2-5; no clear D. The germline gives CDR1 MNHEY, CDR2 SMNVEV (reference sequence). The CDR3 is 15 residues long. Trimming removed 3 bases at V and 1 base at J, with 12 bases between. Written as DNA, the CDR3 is TGTGCCAGCAGTTTTTCTGGGGTGAGCCAAGAGACCCAGTACTTC. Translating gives CASSFSGVSQETQYF.

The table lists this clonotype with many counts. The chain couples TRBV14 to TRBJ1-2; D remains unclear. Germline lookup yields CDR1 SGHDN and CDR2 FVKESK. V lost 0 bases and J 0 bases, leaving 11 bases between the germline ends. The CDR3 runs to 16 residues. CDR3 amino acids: CASSQDLRDTNYGYTF. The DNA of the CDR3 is TGTGCCAGCAGCCAAGATCTACGGGATACTAACTATGGCTACACCTTC.

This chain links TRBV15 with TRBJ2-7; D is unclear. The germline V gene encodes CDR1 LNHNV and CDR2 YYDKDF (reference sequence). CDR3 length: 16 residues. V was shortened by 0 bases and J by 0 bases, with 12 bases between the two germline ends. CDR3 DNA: TGTGCCACCAGCAGAGAAAGGACCCCGAGCTCCTACGAGCAGTACTTC. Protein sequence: CATSRERTPSSYEQYF.

The CDR3 loop is CASSLDSKGVLTF. The CDR3 DNA reads as TGTGCCAGCAGCTTAGACTCCAAAGGCGTCCTGACTTTC. J is TRBJ2-6 and V is TRBV7-3, with unresolved D. Deletions cut 2 bases from V and 12 bases from J, with 11 bases between. Germline CDR1 is SGHTA and CDR2 is FQGTGA. There are 13 residues in the CDR3. Full variable domain (outside the CDR3, taken from reference TRBV7-3 and TRBJ2-6): GAGVSQTPSNKVTEKGKYVELRCDPISGHTALYWYRQSLGQGPEFLIYFQGTGAADDSGLPNDRFFAVRPEGSVSTLKIQRTERGDSAVYLCASSLDSKGVLTFGAGSRLTVL.

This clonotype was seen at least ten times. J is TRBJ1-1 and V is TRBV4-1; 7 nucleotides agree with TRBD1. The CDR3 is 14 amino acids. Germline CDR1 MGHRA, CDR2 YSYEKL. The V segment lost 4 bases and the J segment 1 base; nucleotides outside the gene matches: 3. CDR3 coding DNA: TGCGCCAGCAGCCCTCGGACAGGGAACACTGAAGCTTTCTTT. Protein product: CASSPRTGNTEAFF.

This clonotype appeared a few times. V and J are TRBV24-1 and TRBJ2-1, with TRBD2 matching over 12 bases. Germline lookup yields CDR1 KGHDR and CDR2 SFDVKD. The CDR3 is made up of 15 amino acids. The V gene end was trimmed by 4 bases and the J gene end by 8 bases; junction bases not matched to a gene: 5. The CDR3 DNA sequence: TGTGCCACCAGTGACTCTAGCGGGGGGGCCGATGAGCAGTTCTTC. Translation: CATSDSSGGADEQFF.

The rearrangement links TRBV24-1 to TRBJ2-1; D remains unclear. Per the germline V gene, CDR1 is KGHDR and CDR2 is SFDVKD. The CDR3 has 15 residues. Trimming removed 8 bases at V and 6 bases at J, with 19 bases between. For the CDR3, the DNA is TGTGCCACCACCCCTGGTCGCGGTGGAAGCAATGAGCAGTTCTTC. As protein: CATTPGRGGSNEQFF.

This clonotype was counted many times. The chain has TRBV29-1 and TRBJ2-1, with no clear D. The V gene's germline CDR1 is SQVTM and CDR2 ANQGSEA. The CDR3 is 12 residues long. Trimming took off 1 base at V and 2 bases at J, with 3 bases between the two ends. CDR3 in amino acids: CSVEVAYNEQFF. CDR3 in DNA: TGCAGCGTTGAAGTCGCCTACAATGAGCAGTTCTTC.

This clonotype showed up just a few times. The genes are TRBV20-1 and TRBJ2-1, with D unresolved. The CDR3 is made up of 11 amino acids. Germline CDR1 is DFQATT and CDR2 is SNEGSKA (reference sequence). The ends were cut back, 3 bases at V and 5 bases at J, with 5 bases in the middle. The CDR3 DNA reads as TGCAGTGCTAGCCAGAACAATGAGCAGTTCTTC. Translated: CSASQNNEQFF.

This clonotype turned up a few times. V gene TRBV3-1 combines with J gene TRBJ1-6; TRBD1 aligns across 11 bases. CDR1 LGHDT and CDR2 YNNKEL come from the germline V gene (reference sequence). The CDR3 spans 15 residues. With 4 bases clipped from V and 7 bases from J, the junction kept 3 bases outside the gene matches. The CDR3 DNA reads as TGTGCCAGCAGCCGACGGACAGGGGGCAATTCACCCCTCCACTTT. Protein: CASSRRTGGNSPLHF. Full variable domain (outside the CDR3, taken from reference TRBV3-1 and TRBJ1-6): DTAVSQTPKYLVTQMGNDKSIKCEQNLGHDTMYWYKQDSKKFLKIMFSYNNKELIINETVPNRFSPKSPDKAHLNLHINSLELGDSAVYFCASSRRTGGNSPLHFGNGTRLTVT.

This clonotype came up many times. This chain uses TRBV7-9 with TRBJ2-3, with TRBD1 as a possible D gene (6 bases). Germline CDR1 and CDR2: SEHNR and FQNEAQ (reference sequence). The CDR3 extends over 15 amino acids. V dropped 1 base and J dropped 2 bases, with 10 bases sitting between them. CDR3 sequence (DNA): TGTGCCAGCAGCTTAGAGGGGGACGACACAGATACGCAGTATTTT. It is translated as CASSLEGDDTDTQYF.

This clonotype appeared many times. The DNA for the CDR3 is TGTGCCAGCAGCTTGGGACAGATCATGACAGATACGCAGTATTTT. Residues: CASSLGQIMTDTQYF. The V gene is TRBV5-5, the J gene TRBJ2-3, with a weak D call TRBD1 (5 bases). In germline, CDR1 is SGHKS, CDR2 YYEKEE (reference sequence). V was pared by 0 bases and J by 3 bases, with 11 bases between. This CDR3 comprises 15 residues.

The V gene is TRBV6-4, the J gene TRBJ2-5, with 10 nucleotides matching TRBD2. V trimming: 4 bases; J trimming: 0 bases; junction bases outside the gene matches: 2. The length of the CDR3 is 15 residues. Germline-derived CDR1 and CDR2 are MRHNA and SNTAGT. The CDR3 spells CASSASGGDQETQYF. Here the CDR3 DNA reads TGTGCCAGCAGTGCGAGCGGGGGGGACCAAGAGACCCAGTACTTC.

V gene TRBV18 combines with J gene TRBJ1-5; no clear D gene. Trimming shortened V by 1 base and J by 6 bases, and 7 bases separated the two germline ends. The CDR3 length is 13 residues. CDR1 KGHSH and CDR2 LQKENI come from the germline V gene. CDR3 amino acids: CASSPLLRQPQHF. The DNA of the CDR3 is TGTGCCAGCTCACCACTTTTGCGTCAGCCCCAGCATTTT. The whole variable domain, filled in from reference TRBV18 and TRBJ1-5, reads NAGVMQNPRHLVRRRGQEARLRCSPMKGHSHVYWYRQLPEEGLKFMVYLQKENIIDESGMPKERFSAEFPKEGPSILRIQQVVRGDSAAYFCASSPLLRQPQHFGDGTRLSIL.

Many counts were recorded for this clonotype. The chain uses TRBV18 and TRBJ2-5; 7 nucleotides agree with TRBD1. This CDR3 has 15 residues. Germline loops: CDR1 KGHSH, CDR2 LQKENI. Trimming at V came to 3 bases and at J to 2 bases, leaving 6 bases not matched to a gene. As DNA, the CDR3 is TGTGCCAGCTCACCGTCGGACAGGACACAAGAGACCCAGTACTTC. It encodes CASSPSDRTQETQYF.

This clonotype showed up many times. The CDR3 region is CSVTPGLAIQETQYF. Here the CDR3 DNA reads TGCAGCGTTACTCCGGGACTAGCGATTCAAGAGACCCAGTACTTC. This chain connects TRBV29-1 to TRBJ2-5, with 10 positions matching TRBD2. The CDR3 loop spans 15 amino acids. The germline CDR1 and CDR2 sequences are SQVTM and ANQGSEA. V shed 5 bases and J 2 bases; nucleotides not matched to a gene: 8. Supplemented by reference TRBV29-1 and TRBJ2-5, the full variable domain reads SAVISQKPSRDICQRGTSLTIQCQVDSQVTMMFWYRQQPGQSLTLIATANQGSEATYESGFVIDKFPISRPNLTFSTLTVSNMSPEDSSIYLCSVTPGLAIQETQYFGPGTRLLVL.

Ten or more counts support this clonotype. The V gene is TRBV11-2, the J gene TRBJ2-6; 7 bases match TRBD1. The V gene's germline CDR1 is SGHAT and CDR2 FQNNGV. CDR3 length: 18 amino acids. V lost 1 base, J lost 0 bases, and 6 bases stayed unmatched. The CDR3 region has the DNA TGTGCCAGCAGCTTAGTTTTTCGACAGGGCTCTGGGGCCAACGTCCTGACTTTC. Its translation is CASSLVFRQGSGANVLTF.

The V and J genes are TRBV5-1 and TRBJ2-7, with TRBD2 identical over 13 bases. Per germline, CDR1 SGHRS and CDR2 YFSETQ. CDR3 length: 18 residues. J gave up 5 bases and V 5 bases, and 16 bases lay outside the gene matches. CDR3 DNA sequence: TGCGCCAGCAGTCATCTCCCCGGACTAGCGGGAGATAACCACGAGCAGTACTTC. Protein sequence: CASSHLPGLAGDNHEQYF.

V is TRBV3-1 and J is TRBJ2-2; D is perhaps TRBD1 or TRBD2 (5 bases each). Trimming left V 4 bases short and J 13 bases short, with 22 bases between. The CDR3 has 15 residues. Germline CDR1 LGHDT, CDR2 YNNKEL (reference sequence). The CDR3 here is CASSPIPGPSPGLFF. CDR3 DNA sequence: TGTGCCAGCAGCCCGATACCGGGACCTTCCCCAGGGCTGTTTTTT. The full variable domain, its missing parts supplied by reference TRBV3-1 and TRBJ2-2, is DTAVSQTPKYLVTQMGNDKSIKCEQNLGHDTMYWYKQDSKKFLKIMFSYNNKELIINETVPNRFSPKSPDKAHLNLHINSLELGDSAVYFCASSPIPGPSPGLFFGEGSRLTVL.

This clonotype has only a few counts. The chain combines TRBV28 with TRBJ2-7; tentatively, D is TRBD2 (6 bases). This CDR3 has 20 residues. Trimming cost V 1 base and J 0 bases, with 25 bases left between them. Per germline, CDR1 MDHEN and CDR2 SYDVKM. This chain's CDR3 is CASSLLVGGRGGLGSYEQYF. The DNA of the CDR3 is TGTGCCAGCAGTTTATTAGTCGGGGGTCGAGGAGGTTTGGGCTCCTACGAGCAGTACTTC.

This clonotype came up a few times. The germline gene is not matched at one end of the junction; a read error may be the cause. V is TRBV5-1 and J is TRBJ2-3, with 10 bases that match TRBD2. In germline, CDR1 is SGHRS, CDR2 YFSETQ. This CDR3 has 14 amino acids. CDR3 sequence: CASSLEASGGGGHF. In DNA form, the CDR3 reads TGCGCCAGCAGCTTGGAGGCTAGCGGGGGAGGCGGGCATTTT.